Shown below are 11 T cell receptor beta chains from a single sample sequenced in a study of CD8+CD57+ T cells in acquired aplastic anemia. CD8+CD57+ cell expansion, shown by flow cytometry, had occurred in the patients selected for sequencing. Researchers used genomic DNA as the template to profile TCR beta VDJ and CDR3. Each CDR3 protein gets one entry after TCRdb re-called the reads with MiXCR. The table records 200,000 or so distinct CDR3 sequences, 65% of them present only once. Material for sequencing was sorted CD4+, CD8+, or CD8+CD57+ T cells (not recorded which) from PBMCs. The receptors derive from a human donor with aplastic anemia.

CDR3 DNA: TGTGCCTGGAGCGGGACAGGGGTGCAGTACTTC. Translating gives CAWSGTGVQYF. This chain links TRBV7-2 with TRBJ2-7; TRBD1 matches 10 bases. After removal of 11 bases from V and 9 bases from J, the junction contained 7 bases not matched to a gene. This CDR3 has 11 amino acids. From germline, CDR1 is SGHTA and CDR2 FQGNSA.

V usage is TRBV6-2 or TRBV6-3 and J usage is TRBJ2-7; weak D call: TRBD2 (6 bases). This CDR3 comprises 14 residues. V lost 5 bases, J lost 3 bases, and 14 bases lay in between. The germline CDR1 and CDR2 sequences are MNHEY and SVGEGT. This CDR3 reads CASSILQEGYEQYF. The CDR3 coding sequence is TGTGCCAGCAGTATACTGCAGGAGGGCTACGAGCAGTACTTC.

The chain employs TRBV20-1 and TRBJ2-1; D is unresolved. The germline V gene has CDR1 DFQATT and CDR2 SNEGSKA (reference sequence). Trimming left V 3 bases short and J 10 bases short, with 13 bases between. The length of the CDR3 is 12 residues. The CDR3 region has the DNA TGCAGTGCTAGCCAGCCCACGGACGAGCAGTTCTTC. This sequence encodes CSASQPTDEQFF.

The rearrangement links TRBV5-1 to TRBJ2-7, with 7 bases lining up with TRBD1. Per germline, CDR1 SGHRS and CDR2 YFSETQ. The CDR3 is 15 residues long. After removal of 6 bases from V and 0 bases from J, the junction contained 9 bases not matched to a gene. The CDR3: CASNAGTASSYEQYF. CDR3 DNA: TGCGCCAGCAACGCCGGGACAGCAAGCTCCTACGAGCAGTACTTC. Based on the CDR3 plus reference TRBV5-1 and TRBJ2-7, the full variable domain is KAGVTQTPRYLIKTRGQQVTLSCSPISGHRSVSWYQQTPGQGLQFLFEYFSETQRNKGNFPGRFSGRQFSNSRSEMNVSTLELGDSALYLCASNAGTASSYEQYFGPGTRLTVT.

The CDR3 loop is CASNTRSSNSPLHF. For the CDR3, the DNA is TGTGCCAGCAATACCAGATCGTCTAATTCACCCCTCCACTTT. The rearrangement links TRBV2 to TRBJ1-6; no reliable D call. The length of the CDR3 is 14 residues. V was clipped by 7 bases and J by 6 bases, with 13 bases between them. The germline V gene encodes CDR1 SNHLY and CDR2 FYNNEI.

This clonotype has just a few counts. The genes are TRBV7-9 and TRBJ1-1, with D uncertain. Germline CDR1 is SEHNR and CDR2 is FQNEAQ (reference sequence). This CDR3 contains 12 residues. V was cut by 8 bases and J by 2 bases, with 9 bases left in between. The CDR3 sequence: CASSLSNTEAFF. The CDR3 region has the DNA TGTGCCAGCTCCTTGAGTAACACTGAAGCTTTCTTT.

This chain joins TRBV10-3 and TRBJ1-5; a weak D match, TRBD1 (5 bases). The CDR3 has 13 residues. The V and J ends lost 5 bases and 1 base respectively, with 6 bases between them. Germline values: CDR1 ENHRY, CDR2 SYGVKD. CDR3 loop: CAISRQSNQPQHF. The CDR3 DNA sequence: TGTGCCATCAGTCGACAGAGCAATCAGCCCCAGCATTTT.

As concerns this clonotype: A much larger clone is a single base away; this may be a read error. The V gene is TRBV15, the J gene TRBJ2-7, with 9 positions matching TRBD1. The length of the CDR3 is 16 residues. The V gene's germline CDR1 is LNHNV and CDR2 YYDKDF (reference sequence). V was clipped by 5 bases and J by 0 bases; unmatched bases: 8. CDR3 in amino acids: CATSLDRGGSSYEQYF. For the CDR3, the DNA is TGTGCCACCAGCCTGGACAGGGGTGGGAGCTCCTACGAGCAGTACTTC.

This clonotype was seen a handful of times. The CDR3 loop is CSVSLKVGEQFF. CDR3 sequence (DNA): TGCAGCGTCAGCTTGAAGGTCGGTGAGCAGTTCTTC. The chain combines TRBV29-1 with TRBJ2-1; D not certain. This CDR3 comprises 12 residues. Deletions cut 6 bases from V and 9 bases from J, with 15 bases between. Germline V CDR1 and CDR2: SQVTM, ANQGSEA.

V usage is TRBV20-1 and J usage is TRBJ2-3; TRBD2 matches at 7 bases. The junction had 12 bases not matched to a gene; V was cut back by 3 bases and J by 0 bases. The CDR3 contains 17 residues. Germline V gene lookup returns CDR1 DFQATT and CDR2 SNEGSKA (reference sequence). In nucleotides, the CDR3 is TGCAGTGCTAGGCCCCTAAAAGGCGGGAGAAGCACAGATACGCAGTATTTT. This sequence encodes CSARPLKGGRSTDTQYF.

The gene calls are TRBV20-1 and TRBJ2-7, with D perhaps TRBD2 (7 bases). Germline CDR1 DFQATT, CDR2 SNEGSKA (reference sequence). Trimming cost V 5 bases and J 8 bases, with 13 bases left between them. CDR3 size: 11 residues. CDR3 DNA: TGCAGTGCTGGGGGGGCGCAGAAGCAGTACTTC. It yields the protein CSAGGAQKQYF.